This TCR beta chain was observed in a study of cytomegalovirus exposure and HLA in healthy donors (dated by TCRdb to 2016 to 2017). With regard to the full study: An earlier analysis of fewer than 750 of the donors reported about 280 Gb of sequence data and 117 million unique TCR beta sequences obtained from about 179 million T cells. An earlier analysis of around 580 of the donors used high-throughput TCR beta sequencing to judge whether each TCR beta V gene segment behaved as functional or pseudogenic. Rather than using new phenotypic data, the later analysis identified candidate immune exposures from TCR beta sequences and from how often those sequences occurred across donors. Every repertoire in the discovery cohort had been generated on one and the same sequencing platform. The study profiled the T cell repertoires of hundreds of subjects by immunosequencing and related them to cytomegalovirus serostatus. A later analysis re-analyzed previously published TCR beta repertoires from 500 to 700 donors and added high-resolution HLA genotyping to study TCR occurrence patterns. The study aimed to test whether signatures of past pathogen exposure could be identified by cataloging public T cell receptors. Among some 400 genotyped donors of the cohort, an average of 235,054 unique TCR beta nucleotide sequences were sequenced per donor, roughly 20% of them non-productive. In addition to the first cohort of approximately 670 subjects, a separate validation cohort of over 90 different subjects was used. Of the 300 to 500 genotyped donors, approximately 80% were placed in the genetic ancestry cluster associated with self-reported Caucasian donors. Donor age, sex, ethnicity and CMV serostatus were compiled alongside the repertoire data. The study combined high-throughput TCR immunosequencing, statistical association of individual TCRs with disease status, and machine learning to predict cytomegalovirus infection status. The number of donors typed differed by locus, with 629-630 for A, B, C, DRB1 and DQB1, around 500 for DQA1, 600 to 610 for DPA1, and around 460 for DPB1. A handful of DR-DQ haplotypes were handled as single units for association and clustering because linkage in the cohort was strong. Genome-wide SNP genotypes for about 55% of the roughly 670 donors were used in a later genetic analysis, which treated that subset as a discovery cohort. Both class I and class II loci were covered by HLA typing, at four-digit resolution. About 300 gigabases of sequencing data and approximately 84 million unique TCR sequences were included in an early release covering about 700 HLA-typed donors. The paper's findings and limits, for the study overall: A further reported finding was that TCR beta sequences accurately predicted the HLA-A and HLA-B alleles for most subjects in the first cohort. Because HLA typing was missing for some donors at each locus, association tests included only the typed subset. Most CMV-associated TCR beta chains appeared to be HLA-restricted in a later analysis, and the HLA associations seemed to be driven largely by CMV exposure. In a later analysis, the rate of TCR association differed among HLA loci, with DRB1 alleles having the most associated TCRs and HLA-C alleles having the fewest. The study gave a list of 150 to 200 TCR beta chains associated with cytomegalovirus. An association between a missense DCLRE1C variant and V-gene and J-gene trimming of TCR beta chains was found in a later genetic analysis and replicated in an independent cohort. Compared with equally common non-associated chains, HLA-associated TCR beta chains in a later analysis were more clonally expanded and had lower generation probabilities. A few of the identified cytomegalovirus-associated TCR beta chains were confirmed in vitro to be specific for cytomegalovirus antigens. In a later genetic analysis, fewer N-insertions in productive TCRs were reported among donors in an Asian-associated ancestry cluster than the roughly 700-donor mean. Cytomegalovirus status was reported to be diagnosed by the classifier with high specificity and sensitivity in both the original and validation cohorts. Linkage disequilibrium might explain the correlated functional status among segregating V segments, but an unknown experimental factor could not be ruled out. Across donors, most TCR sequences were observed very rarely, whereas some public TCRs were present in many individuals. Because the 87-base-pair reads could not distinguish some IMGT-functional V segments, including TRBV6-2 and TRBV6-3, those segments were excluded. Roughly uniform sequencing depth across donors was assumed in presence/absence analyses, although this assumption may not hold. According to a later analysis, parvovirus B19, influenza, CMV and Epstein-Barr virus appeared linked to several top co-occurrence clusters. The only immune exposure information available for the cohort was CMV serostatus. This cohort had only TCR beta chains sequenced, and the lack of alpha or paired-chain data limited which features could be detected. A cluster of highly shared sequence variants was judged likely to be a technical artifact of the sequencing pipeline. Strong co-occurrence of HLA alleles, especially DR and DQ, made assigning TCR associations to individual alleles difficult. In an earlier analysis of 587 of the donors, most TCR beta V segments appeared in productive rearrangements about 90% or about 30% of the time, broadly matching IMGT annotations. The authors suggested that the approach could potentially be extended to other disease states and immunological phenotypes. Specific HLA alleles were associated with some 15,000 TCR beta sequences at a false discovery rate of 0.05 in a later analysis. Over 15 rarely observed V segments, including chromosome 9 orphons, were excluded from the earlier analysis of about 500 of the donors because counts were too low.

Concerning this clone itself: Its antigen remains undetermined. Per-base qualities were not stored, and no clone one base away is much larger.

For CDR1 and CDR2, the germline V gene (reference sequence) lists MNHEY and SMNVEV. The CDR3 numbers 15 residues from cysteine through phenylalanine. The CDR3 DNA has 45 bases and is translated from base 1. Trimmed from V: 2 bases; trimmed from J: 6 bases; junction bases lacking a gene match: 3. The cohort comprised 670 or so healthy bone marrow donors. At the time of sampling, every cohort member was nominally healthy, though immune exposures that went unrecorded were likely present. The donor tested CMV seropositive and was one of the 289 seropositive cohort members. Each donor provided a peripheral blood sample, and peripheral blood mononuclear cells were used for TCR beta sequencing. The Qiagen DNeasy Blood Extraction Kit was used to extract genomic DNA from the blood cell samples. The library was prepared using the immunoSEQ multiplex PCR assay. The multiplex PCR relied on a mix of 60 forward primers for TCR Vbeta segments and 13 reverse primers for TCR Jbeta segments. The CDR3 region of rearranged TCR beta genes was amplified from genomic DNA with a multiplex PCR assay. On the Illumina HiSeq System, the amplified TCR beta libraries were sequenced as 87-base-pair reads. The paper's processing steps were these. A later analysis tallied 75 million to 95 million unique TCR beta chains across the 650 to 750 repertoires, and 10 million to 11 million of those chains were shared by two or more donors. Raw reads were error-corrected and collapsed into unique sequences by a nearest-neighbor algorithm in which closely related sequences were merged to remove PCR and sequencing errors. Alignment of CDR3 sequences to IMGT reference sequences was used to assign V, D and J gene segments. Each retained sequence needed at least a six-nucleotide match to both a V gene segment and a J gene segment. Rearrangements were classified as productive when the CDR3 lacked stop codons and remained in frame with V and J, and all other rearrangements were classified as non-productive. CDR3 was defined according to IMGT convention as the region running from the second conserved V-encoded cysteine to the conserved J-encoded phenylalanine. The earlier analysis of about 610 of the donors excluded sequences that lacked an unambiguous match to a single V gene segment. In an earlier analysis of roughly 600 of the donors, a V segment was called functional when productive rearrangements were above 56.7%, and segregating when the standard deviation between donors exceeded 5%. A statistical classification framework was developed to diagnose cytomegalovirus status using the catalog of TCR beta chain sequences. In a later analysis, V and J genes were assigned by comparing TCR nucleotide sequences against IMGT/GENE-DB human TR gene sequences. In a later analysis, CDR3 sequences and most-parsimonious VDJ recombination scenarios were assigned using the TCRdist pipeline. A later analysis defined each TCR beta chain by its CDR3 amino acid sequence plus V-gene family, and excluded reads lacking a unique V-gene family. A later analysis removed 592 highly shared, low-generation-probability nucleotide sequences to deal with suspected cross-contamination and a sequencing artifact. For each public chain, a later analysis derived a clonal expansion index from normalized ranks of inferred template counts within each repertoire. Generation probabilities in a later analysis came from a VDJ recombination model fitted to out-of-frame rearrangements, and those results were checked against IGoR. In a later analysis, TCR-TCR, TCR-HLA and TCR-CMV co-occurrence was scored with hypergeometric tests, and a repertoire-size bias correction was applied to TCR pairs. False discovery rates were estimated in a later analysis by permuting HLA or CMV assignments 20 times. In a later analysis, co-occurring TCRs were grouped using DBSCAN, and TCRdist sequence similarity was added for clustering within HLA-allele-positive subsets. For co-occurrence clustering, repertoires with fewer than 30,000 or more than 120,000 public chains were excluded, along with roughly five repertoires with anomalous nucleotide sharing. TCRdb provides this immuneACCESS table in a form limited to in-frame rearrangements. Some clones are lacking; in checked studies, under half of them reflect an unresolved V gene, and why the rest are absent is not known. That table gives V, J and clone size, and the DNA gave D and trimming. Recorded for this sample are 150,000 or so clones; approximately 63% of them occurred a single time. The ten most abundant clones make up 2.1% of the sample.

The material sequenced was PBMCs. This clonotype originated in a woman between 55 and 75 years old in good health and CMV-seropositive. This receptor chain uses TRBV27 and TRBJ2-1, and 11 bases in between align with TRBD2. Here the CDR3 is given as CASSLSSGRANEQFF. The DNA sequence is TGTGCCAGCAGTTTAAGTAGCGGGAGGGCCAATGAGCAGTTCTTC.